Each of the 28 T cell receptor beta chains below was sequenced from the same sample in a study of T cell responses to AZD1222 COVID-19 vaccine. Produced via immunoSEQ multiplex PCR; TCRdb's table is partial and in-frame only. The profile shows 150,000 or so clones, 90% to 95% of them singletons. Sequencing was performed on peripheral blood, taken 28 days after the second AZD1222 dose. The receptors were sampled from an adult who received the AZD1222 COVID-19 vaccine.

The rearrangement joins TRBV13 to TRBJ2-1; 8 bases line up with TRBD1. The CDR3 runs to 14 residues. The V gene's germline CDR1 is PRHDT and CDR2 FYEKMQ (reference sequence). V gave up 4 bases and J gave up 7 bases; unmatched junction bases: 6. CDR3 DNA: TGTGCCAGCAGCTGGAGACAGGGGAGGAATGAGCAGTTCTTC. Amino acids: CASSWRQGRNEQFF.

The chain combines TRBV2 with TRBJ2-1; 8 nucleotides agree with TRBD1. The germline gives CDR1 SNHLY, CDR2 FYNNEI. The CDR3 spans 15 residues. J lost 8 bases, V lost 8 bases, and 14 bases had no gene match. CDR3 loop: CASCMGQGAVYEQFF. The CDR3 region has the DNA TGTGCCAGCTGCATGGGGCAGGGGGCCGTTTATGAGCAGTTCTTC. The complete variable domain, with remaining parts taken from reference TRBV2 and TRBJ2-1, reads EPEVTQTPSHQVTQMGQEVILRCVPISNHLYFYWYRQILGQKVEFLVSFYNNEISEKSEIFDDQFSVERPDGSNFTLKIRSTKLEDSAMYFCASCMGQGAVYEQFFGPGTRLTVL.

The chain is built from TRBV19 and TRBJ1-5; D is ambiguous. Trimming removed 8 bases at V and 0 bases at J, with 11 bases between. The CDR3 extends over 14 amino acids. Germline V CDR1 and CDR2: LNHDA, SQIVND (reference sequence). The CDR3 DNA sequence: TGTGCCAGTTCTCCCGTTCTTAGCAATCAGCCCCAGCATTTT. It encodes CASSPVLSNQPQHF. Drawing the rest from reference TRBV19 and TRBJ1-5, the complete variable domain is DGGITQSPKYLFRKEGQNVTLSCEQNLNHDAMYWYRQDPGQGLRLIYYSQIVNDFQKGDIAEGYSVSREKKESFPLTVTSAQKNPTAFYLCASSPVLSNQPQHFGDGTRLSIL.

DNA for the CDR3: TGTGCCAGCAGTTCGGGGACAGCAAGAGATCAGCCCCAGCATTTT. Translated, it gives CASSSGTARDQPQHF. The chain employs TRBV5-4 and TRBJ1-5, with 7 bases lining up with TRBD1. The germline V gene has CDR1 SGHNT and CDR2 YYREEE (reference sequence). The J segment lost 5 bases and the V segment lost 5 bases, leaving 10 bases of the junction unmatched. The CDR3 has 15 residues.

The V call is TRBV18, the J call TRBJ1-2; no clear D. Germline loops: CDR1 KGHSH, CDR2 LQKENI. Trimming removed 6 bases at V and 1 base at J, with 12 bases between. This CDR3 spans 14 amino acids. The CDR3, as DNA: TGTGCCAGCTCGCTGACACGGAGTAACTATGGCTACACCTTC. Translation: CASSLTRSNYGYTF. The whole variable domain, filled in from reference TRBV18 and TRBJ1-2, reads NAGVMQNPRHLVRRRGQEARLRCSPMKGHSHVYWYRQLPEEGLKFMVYLQKENIIDESGMPKERFSAEFPKEGPSILRIQQVVRGDSAAYFCASSLTRSNYGYTFGSGTRLTVV.

The chain couples TRBV14 to TRBJ1-1, with D possibly being TRBD1 (6 bases). Germline CDR1 and CDR2: SGHDN and FVKESK. The CDR3 covers 14 residues. Trimming took 6 bases from V and 2 from J, leaving 13 bases between them. In DNA, the CDR3 is TGTGCCAGCAGTCCTCGCGGGGGCAACACTGAAGCTTTCTTT. This gives the protein CASSPRGGNTEAFF.

The chain combines TRBV4-1 with TRBJ1-2; D is undetermined. V lost 2 bases, J lost 4 bases, and 5 bases lay in between. This CDR3 comprises 12 residues. CDR1 and CDR2 (germline): MGHRA, YSYEKL. In DNA, the CDR3 is TGCGCCAGCAGCCAACAGAGCTATGGCTACACCTTC. This codes for CASSQQSYGYTF.

The CDR3 region has the DNA TGTGCCAGCAGTGAAAAAGGCGGCCGCAGAATTGGAGGCTACACCTTC. Translation: CASSEKGGRRIGGYTF. The chain employs TRBV6-1 and TRBJ1-2; no clear D. The CDR3 has 16 residues. V dropped 2 bases and J dropped 8 bases, with 21 bases sitting between them. Looked up from germline, CDR1 is MNHNS and CDR2 is SASEGT.

The gene calls are TRBV4-1 and TRBJ1-1; D call uncertain. Trimming removed 6 bases at V and 5 bases at J, with 19 bases between. CDR1 MGHRA and CDR2 YSYEKL come from the germline V gene. CDR3 length: 15 amino acids. The CDR3, as DNA: TGCGCCAGCAGACCCCCGGGCGGGATTGGTACTGAAGCTTTCTTT. Protein product: CASRPPGGIGTEAFF.

The chain combines TRBV19 with TRBJ2-2; D possibly matches TRBD1 or TRBD2 (6 bases each). Per germline, CDR1 LNHDA and CDR2 SQIVND (reference sequence). The V end lost 6 bases, the J end lost 0 bases, and 11 bases lay between the germline ends. The CDR3 extends over 15 amino acids. The CDR3 spells CASRRGEANTGELFF. CDR3 sequence (DNA): TGTGCCAGTAGGAGGGGGGAAGCGAACACCGGGGAGCTGTTTTTT.

The genes are TRBV24-1 and TRBJ1-5; TRBD1 might be the D (6 bases). Between the trimmed V and J ends, which lost 5 bases and 3 bases, there was a span of 10 bases. CDR1 is KGHDR, CDR2 SFDVKD, per germline. CDR3 length: 14 residues. CDR3 in amino acids: CATSARDNNQPQHF. The CDR3 DNA is TGTGCCACCAGTGCCCGGGACAACAATCAGCCCCAGCATTTT.

This clone was counted a single time. The V call is TRBV30, the J call TRBJ1-3; D call uncertain. Trimming removed 1 base at V and 0 bases at J, with 7 bases between. Germline V gene data show CDR1 as GTSNPN and CDR2 as SVGIG (reference sequence). The CDR3 consists of 14 residues. The CDR3 here is CAWSGAFSGNTIYF. The CDR3 DNA reads as TGTGCCTGGAGTGGGGCCTTCTCTGGAAACACCATATATTTT.

This chain uses TRBV30 with TRBJ2-7; D may match TRBD1 or TRBD2 (5 bases each). Trimming removed 2 bases from V and 2 bases from J, with 13 bases in between. CDR3 length: 14 residues. Germline lookup yields CDR1 GTSNPN and CDR2 SVGIG (reference sequence). The CDR3 is CAWSPGTIAYEQYF. The CDR3 DNA reads as TGTGCCTGGAGTCCTGGGACCATCGCCTACGAGCAGTACTTC. Full variable domain (outside the CDR3, taken from reference TRBV30 and TRBJ2-7): SQTIHQWPATLVQPVGSPLSLECTVEGTSNPNLYWYRQAAGRGLQLLFYSVGIGQISSEVPQNLSASRPQDRQFILSSKKLLLSDSGFYLCAWSPGTIAYEQYFGPGTRLTVT.

This clone was seen a single time. The chain employs TRBV3-1 (or the pseudogene TRBV3-2) and TRBJ2-1; no reliable D call. V dropped 4 bases and J dropped 9 bases, with 16 bases sitting between them. There are 14 residues in the CDR3. Germline-derived CDR1 and CDR2 are LGHDT and YNNKEL (reference sequence). The CDR3 coding sequence is TGTGCCAGCAGCCCGTTCGTCCTATCGGGTGAGCAGTTCTTC. Its translation: CASSPFVLSGEQFF.

The chain couples TRBV10-1 to TRBJ2-1; D uncertain. Trimming stripped 2 bases from V and 9 bases from J, with 11 bases between. The CDR3 has 13 amino acids. Germline CDR1 is WNHNN and CDR2 is SYGVQD (reference sequence). The CDR3 DNA is TGCGCCAGCAGTGAGGGCATCAGCCGTGAGCAGTTCTTC. Protein sequence: CASSEGISREQFF.

This clone was observed a few times. The genes are TRBV9 and TRBJ2-7; D could derive from TRBD1 or TRBD2 (5 bases each). Per the germline V gene, CDR1 is SGDLS and CDR2 is YYNGEE. V shed 4 bases and J shed 4 bases, with 12 bases lying between them. CDR3 length: 13 residues. CDR3 in DNA: TGTGCCAGCAGCCCCCAGGGCGGGTACGAGCAGTACTTC. It encodes CASSPQGGYEQYF.

The chain has TRBV11-2 and TRBJ2-2; maybe TRBD2 (6 bases). V lost 5 bases, J lost 4 bases, and 14 bases lay in between. Germline loops: CDR1 SGHAT, CDR2 FQNNGV. This CDR3 region has 15 residues. In DNA form, the CDR3 reads TGTGCCAGCAGCCCGGGACTGAGGGGCACCGGGGAGCTGTTTTTT. This sequence encodes CASSPGLRGTGELFF.

The rearrangement links TRBV5-1 to TRBJ1-1, with D perhaps TRBD1 (5 bases). From germline, CDR1 is SGHRS and CDR2 YFSETQ. The CDR3 length is 14 residues. CDR3 in DNA: TGCCCCCGCCGCGGGGGGGTGACGAACACTGAAGCTTTCTTT. Amino acids: CPRRGGVTNTEAFF.

V usage is TRBV7-9 and J usage is TRBJ1-4; no clear D. This CDR3 region has 16 residues. Trimming cost V 0 bases and J 8 bases, with 16 bases left between them. From germline, CDR1 is SEHNR and CDR2 FQNEAQ (reference sequence). This CDR3 is CASSLANDGVGEKLFF. The CDR3, as DNA: TGTGCCAGCAGCTTAGCGAACGACGGAGTTGGGGAAAAACTGTTTTTT.

The chain uses TRBV5-1 and TRBJ2-7; 7 positions match TRBD2. V shed 0 bases, J shed 3 bases, and the junction held 3 bases outside the gene matches. The CDR3 loop spans 14 amino acids. Germline V gives CDR1 SGHRS, CDR2 YFSETQ. The CDR3 spells CASSLGSGGYEQYF. Written as DNA, the CDR3 is TGCGCCAGCAGCTTGGGGTCGGGGGGCTACGAGCAGTACTTC.

This chain uses TRBV2 with TRBJ1-2; 7 bases align to TRBD1. The V segment lost 8 bases and the J segment 8 bases; nucleotides outside the gene matches: 11. Looked up from germline, CDR1 is SNHLY and CDR2 is FYNNEI. The CDR3 runs to 13 residues. In DNA form, the CDR3 reads TGTGCCAGCTCATGGAAGGGGGCAGACGGCTACACCTTC. It translates to CASSWKGADGYTF.

This clone is categorized as medium-sized. The rearrangement joins TRBV13 to TRBJ1-3; D is undetermined. The CDR3 sequence is 14 residues long. Germline V CDR1 and CDR2: PRHDT, FYEKMQ (reference sequence). Deletions cut 5 bases from V and 4 bases from J, with 12 bases between. CDR3 nucleotide sequence: TGTGCCAGCAGCCCTCCCATGGAGGGAAACACCATATATTTT. It is translated as CASSPPMEGNTIYF.

The chain employs TRBV7-9 and TRBJ2-7, with TRBD2 identical over 8 bases. J lost 3 bases, V lost 0 bases, and 7 bases had no gene match. Germline assignment: CDR1 SEHNR and CDR2 FQNEAQ (reference sequence). CDR3 length equals 16 residues. CDR3 amino acids: CASSLALGLAGYEQYF. For the CDR3, the DNA is TGTGCCAGCAGCTTAGCGCTTGGGCTAGCGGGCTACGAGCAGTACTTC.

The chain links TRBV27 to TRBJ1-2; the match to TRBD1 covers 7 bases. Looked up from germline, CDR1 is MNHEY and CDR2 is SMNVEV (reference sequence). V was pared by 6 bases and J by 8 bases, with 6 bases of the junction left unmatched. The CDR3 totals 12 residues. This chain's CDR3 is CASRTGLRGYTF. The CDR3 bases are TGTGCCAGCAGGACAGGGCTCCGGGGCTACACCTTC.

This CDR3 is CASSFVDTGGAYGYTF. DNA for the CDR3: TGTGCCAGCAGTTTCGTGGATACAGGGGGCGCCTATGGCTACACCTTC. The genes are TRBV28 and TRBJ1-2, with 9 bases aligning to TRBD1. CDR3 size: 16 residues. V lost 3 bases and J lost 4; bases outside the gene matches: 9. Germline CDR1 reads MDHEN; CDR2 reads SYDVKM.

The chain links TRBV3-1 (or the pseudogene TRBV3-2) to TRBJ2-3; 13 bases are a match to TRBD2. The germline V gene encodes CDR1 LGHDT and CDR2 YNNKEL (reference sequence). This CDR3 region has 17 residues. The junction had 7 bases not matched to a gene; V was cut back by 1 base and J by 6 bases. CDR3 in DNA: TGTGCCAGCAGCCAAGCACTAGCGGGAGGGATTCGTGATACGCAGTATTTT. This gives the protein CASSQALAGGIRDTQYF.

The chain couples TRBV5-6 to TRBJ2-1; D call uncertain. Trimming cost V 3 bases and J 16 bases, with 11 bases left between them. This CDR3 region has 10 residues. The germline CDR1 and CDR2 sequences are SGHDT and YYEEEE. CDR3 nucleotides: TGTGCCAGCAGCTGCATCCAACCCTTCTTC. This encodes CASSCIQPFF.

This chain connects TRBV21-1 to TRBJ2-1; the D call of TRBD2 is as the table states it, not checked on the DNA. TRBV21-1 is annotated as a pseudogene. The CDR3 consists of 15 residues. The CDR3: CASSKAGGIGDEQFF. CDR3 coding DNA: TGTGCCAGCAGCAAAGCTGGTGGAATTGGAGATGAGCAGTTCTTC.